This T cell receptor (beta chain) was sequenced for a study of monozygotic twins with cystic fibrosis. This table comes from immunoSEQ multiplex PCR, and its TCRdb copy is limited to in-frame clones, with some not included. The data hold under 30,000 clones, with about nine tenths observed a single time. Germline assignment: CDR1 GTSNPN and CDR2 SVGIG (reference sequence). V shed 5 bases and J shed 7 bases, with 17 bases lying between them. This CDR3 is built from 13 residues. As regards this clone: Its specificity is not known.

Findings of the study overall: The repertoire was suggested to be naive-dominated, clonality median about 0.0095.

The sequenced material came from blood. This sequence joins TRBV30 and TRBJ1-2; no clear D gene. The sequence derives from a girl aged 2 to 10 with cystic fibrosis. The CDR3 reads CAWRGPALGGYTF. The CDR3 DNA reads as TGTGCCTGGCGAGGACCGGCTTTGGGTGGCTACACCTTC.